This note documents a single TCR beta chain sequence. As yet, its antigen is unknown. This sample was taken from a study of shared clonotypes between healthy human individuals. CDR1 and CDR2 from the germline V gene are SNHLY and FYNNEI. This CDR3 is built from 17 residues. Losses at the gene ends were 6 bases for V and 5 bases for J; bases not matched to a gene: 18. TCRdb keeps only in-frame clones here, not all; method: immunoSEQ multiplex PCR. There are around 2,000,000 clones in the sample; about 95% occur only once, and 0.1% to 0.15% lies in the top ten. The study's findings and limits: Sampling covered nothing but blood. Tissue TCR repertoires likely differ from those found in blood. Non-shared clonotypes had lower generation probabilities than those shared by all four donors.

The sample was naive CD4+ T cells sorted from blood. The subset here: CD45RA+ positively selected. The J gene is TRBJ1-1, the V gene TRBV2, with TRBD1 matching 7 bases. The sequence was collected from a man between 18 and 35 years old in good health. The CDR3 is CASSFGGDRVIGTEAFF. The CDR3 DNA is TGTGCCAGCAGCTTTGGGGGTGACAGGGTGATCGGTACTGAAGCTTTCTTT.